These 19 T cell receptor beta chains were all obtained from the same sample, sequenced in a study of blood T cell repertoires in COVID-19. This table comes from immunoSEQ multiplex PCR, and its TCRdb copy is limited to in-frame clones, with some not included. The sample yields approximately 120,000 clones, roughly 72% seen once. Sample: peripheral blood. These receptors all come from a man aged 55 to 70 with acute or convalescent COVID-19.

This chain connects TRBV7-3 to TRBJ2-3; D ambiguous. V gave up 3 bases and J gave up 2 bases, with 6 bases separating them. Germline assignment: CDR1 SGHTA and CDR2 FQGTGA. The CDR3 contains 13 residues. This CDR3 is CASSFQSTDTQYF. CDR3 DNA: TGTGCCAGCAGCTTCCAGTCCACAGATACGCAGTATTTT.

The gene calls are TRBV2 and TRBJ2-1; TRBD2 matches 9 bases. J was trimmed by 5 bases and V by 7 bases; bases with no gene match: 9. Germline V gives CDR1 SNHLY, CDR2 FYNNEI. The CDR3 has 15 amino acids. The CDR3 sequence is CASKSLSGSDNEQFF. The CDR3 nucleotides read TGTGCCAGCAAAAGCCTTAGCGGGAGTGACAATGAGCAGTTCTTC.

The J gene is TRBJ1-2, the V gene TRBV10-2; possible D gene TRBD1, 6 bases. The CDR3 is made up of 14 amino acids. V was shortened by 0 bases and J by 4 bases, with 9 bases between the two germline ends. CDR1 and CDR2 from the germline V gene are WSHSY and SAAADI. CDR3 bases: TGCGCCAGCAGTGAGTCGGGACAAGTCTATGGCTACACCTTC. Translating gives CASSESGQVYGYTF.

The chain carries TRBV9 and TRBJ2-7, with TRBD2 matching over 8 bases. The CDR3 extends over 18 amino acids. CDR1 and CDR2 (germline): SGDLS, YYNGEE. Trimming removed 0 bases from V and 2 bases from J; junction bases left unmatched: 13. CDR3 nucleotides: TGTGCCAGCAGCGTAGCTGCGATTTCCGGGAGGGGAACCTACGAGCAGTACTTC. Protein: CASSVAAISGRGTYEQYF.

The chain has TRBV7-9 and TRBJ1-4; 9 bases map to TRBD1. Germline trimming cut 0 bases from V and 8 bases from J; bases unmatched to any gene: 4. CDR1 and CDR2 (germline): SEHNR, FQNEAQ (reference sequence). The CDR3 runs to 15 residues. CDR3: CASSLARTGEEKLFF. CDR3 DNA sequence: TGTGCCAGCAGCTTAGCGAGGACAGGGGAAGAAAAACTGTTTTTT.

This clone was detected only a few times. The chain carries TRBV10-3 and TRBJ2-3; 10 nucleotides agree with TRBD1. Losses at the gene ends were 5 bases for V and 5 bases for J; bases not matched to a gene: 4. The CDR3 is 14 residues long. CDR1 ENHRY and CDR2 SYGVKD come from the germline V gene. In DNA form, the CDR3 reads TGTGCCATCAGTTTGGACAGGGGGAAAGATACGCAGTATTTT. Protein: CAISLDRGKDTQYF.

This chain uses TRBV19 with TRBJ1-1, with 7 nucleotides matching TRBD1. The CDR3 totals 15 residues. Trimming removed 7 bases from V and 3 bases from J; junction bases left unmatched: 11. Germline V gene lookup returns CDR1 LNHDA and CDR2 SQIVND (reference sequence). CDR3 region: CASTPDRDSYTEAFF. CDR3 coding DNA: TGTGCCAGTACCCCGGACCGGGACAGCTACACTGAAGCTTTCTTT.

The CDR3, as DNA: TGTGCCAGCTCCGAGGGCGGAATGAGGGACACTGAAGCTTTCTTT. This encodes CASSEGGMRDTEAFF. The V gene is TRBV6-5, the J gene TRBJ1-1; D is unclear. Germline assignment: CDR1 MNHEY and CDR2 SVGAGI. CDR3 length: 15 residues. Trimming left V 8 bases short and J 3 bases short, with 19 bases between.

The chain combines TRBV29-1 with TRBJ2-7; the match to TRBD1 covers 11 bases. With V trimmed by 7 bases and J by 3 bases, 11 bases remained unmatched. The germline gives CDR1 SQVTM, CDR2 ANQGSEA. The CDR3 length is 15 residues. CDR3: CSATDRGQWGYEQYF. The CDR3 DNA reads as TGCAGCGCAACGGACAGGGGGCAATGGGGCTACGAGCAGTACTTC.

The V gene is TRBV5-1, the J gene TRBJ2-3; 8 bases fit TRBD2. Germline values: CDR1 SGHRS, CDR2 YFSETQ. Trimming removed 1 base from V and 1 base from J; junction bases left unmatched: 5. The length of the CDR3 is 16 residues. The CDR3 sequence: CASSLQSGRGTDTQYF. The DNA for the CDR3 is TGCGCCAGCAGCTTGCAGTCCGGGAGGGGCACAGATACGCAGTATTTT.

This clone was observed a handful of times. V usage is TRBV6-5 and J usage is TRBJ1-5; D not certain. Germline V CDR1 and CDR2: MNHEY, SVGAGI. The CDR3 totals 13 residues. Trimming pared 6 bases from V and 7 bases from J, leaving 13 bases between. The CDR3 DNA follows: TGTGCCAGCAGCCCGGGGTTTCACCAGCCCCAGCATTTT. The encoded protein is CASSPGFHQPQHF.

This rearrangement joins TRBV19 to TRBJ2-5, with a weak D call TRBD1 (6 bases). The CDR3 extends over 14 amino acids. Germline CDR1 and CDR2: LNHDA and SQIVND (reference sequence). Trimming stripped 6 bases from V and 1 base from J, with 12 bases between. The CDR3 DNA reads as TGTGCCAGTAGAGTGGGACACGTCCAAGAGACCCAGTACTTC. Amino acid sequence: CASRVGHVQETQYF. The complete variable domain, with remaining parts taken from reference TRBV19 and TRBJ2-5, reads DGGITQSPKYLFRKEGQNVTLSCEQNLNHDAMYWYRQDPGQGLRLIYYSQIVNDFQKGDIAEGYSVSREKKESFPLTVTSAQKNPTAFYLCASRVGHVQETQYFGPGTRLLVL.

In its sample, this clone was seen a few times. V is TRBV10-3 and J is TRBJ1-6; no clear D gene. This CDR3 has 13 residues. Trimming stripped 3 bases from V and 5 bases from J, with 5 bases between. Germline V lookup: CDR1 ENHRY, CDR2 SYGVKD. Written as DNA, the CDR3 is TGTGCCATCAGTGAACTGGATAATTCACCCCTCCACTTT. It yields the protein CAISELDNSPLHF.

The chain links TRBV2 to TRBJ2-3, with 7 bases fitting TRBD1. J lost 3 bases, V lost 3 bases, and 6 bases had no gene match. CDR3 length: 15 residues. CDR1 is SNHLY, CDR2 FYNNEI, per germline. Written as DNA, the CDR3 is TGTGCCAGCAGTGAGACAGGGTCTTGGACAGATACGCAGTATTTT. Its protein is CASSETGSWTDTQYF.

The CDR3 region is CASSQDIRAGTEAFF. The CDR3 bases are TGTGCCAGCAGCCAAGATATCAGGGCCGGGACTGAAGCTTTCTTT. The genes are TRBV4-2 and TRBJ1-1; D might be TRBD1 (5 bases). Germline CDR1 is LGHNA and CDR2 is YNFKEQ. Between the trimmed V and J ends, which lost 0 bases and 5 bases, there was a span of 13 bases. This CDR3 contains 15 residues.

V is TRBV2 and J is TRBJ2-7, with 14 bases lining up with TRBD2. V lost 6 bases and J lost 2; bases outside the gene matches: 0. Germline CDR1 is SNHLY and CDR2 is FYNNEI. This CDR3 spans 14 amino acids. DNA for the CDR3: TGTGCCAGCAGGGGACTAGCGGGGGCCTACGAGCAGTACTTC. It yields the protein CASRGLAGAYEQYF.

V gene TRBV2 combines with J gene TRBJ1-4, with 8 bases fitting TRBD1. Per germline, CDR1 SNHLY and CDR2 FYNNEI. The V segment lost 8 bases and the J segment 3 bases; nucleotides outside the gene matches: 8. The CDR3 is made up of 15 amino acids. CDR3 DNA sequence: TGTGCCAGCTCGAGACAGGGGAATTCTAATGAAAAACTGTTTTTT. Amino acid sequence: CASSRQGNSNEKLFF.

The gene calls are TRBV6-1 and TRBJ2-7; 7 nucleotides line up with TRBD2. The length of the CDR3 is 16 residues. CDR1 is MNHNS and CDR2 is SASEGT in the germline V gene. Losses at the gene ends were 1 base for V and 2 bases for J; bases not matched to a gene: 8. CDR3 in DNA: TGTGCCAGCAGTGAAGGTCTCCTAGCGGTCACCTACGAGCAGTACTTC. Translating gives CASSEGLLAVTYEQYF.

CDR3 DNA: TGTGCCAGCAGCTTAGATTCTAGCGGGGGGCGCTTACTAGCCAAAAACATTCAGTACTTC. This gives the protein CASSLDSSGGRLLAKNIQYF. The J gene is TRBJ2-4, the V gene TRBV11-2, with 11 bases fitting TRBD2. The V segment lost 0 bases and the J segment 0 bases; nucleotides outside the gene matches: 10. Germline loops: CDR1 SGHAT, CDR2 FQNNGV. The CDR3 is 20 residues long.